This TCR beta chain is from a study of cytomegalovirus exposure and HLA in healthy donors (dated by TCRdb to between 2016 and 2019). Describing the broader study: An earlier analysis of approximately 640 of the donors reported about 250 Gb of sequence data and 100 million to 140 million unique TCR beta sequences from about 180 million T cells. Roughly 300 gigabases of sequencing data and tens of millions of unique TCR sequences made up an early release that covered several hundred HLA-typed donors. The genetic ancestry cluster associated with self-reported Caucasian donors included 80% to 90% of the approximately 400 genotyped donors. The study aimed to test whether cataloging public T cell receptors could reveal signatures of past pathogen exposure. The T cell repertoires of several hundred subjects were profiled by immunosequencing and related to cytomegalovirus serostatus. Along with the approximately 650-subject first cohort, a separate validation cohort of roughly 110 different subjects was used. High-throughput TCR immunosequencing, statistical association of individual TCRs with disease status, and machine learning were combined to predict cytomegalovirus infection status. A later analysis re-examined previously published TCR beta repertoires from 500 to 700 donors and added high-resolution HLA genotyping to investigate patterns of TCR occurrence. Rather than drawing on any new phenotypic data, the later analysis identified candidate immune exposures from TCR beta sequences and the way those sequences occurred across donors. To decide whether each TCR beta V gene segment behaved as functional or pseudogenic, an earlier analysis of nearly 600 of the donors relied on high-throughput TCR beta sequencing. Alongside the repertoire data, information on donor age, sex, ethnicity and CMV serostatus was compiled. Genome-wide SNP genotypes for about 65% of the roughly 670 donors were used in a later genetic analysis, which treated that subset as a discovery cohort. Every repertoire in the discovery cohort had been generated on one and the same sequencing platform. HLA typing covered class I and class II loci at four-digit resolution. The number of typed donors differed by locus: 629-630 for A, B, C, DRB1 and DQB1; approximately 520 for DQA1; over 600 for DPA1; and around 490 for DPB1. Four to six DR-DQ haplotypes were handled as single units for association and clustering, since linkage in the cohort was strong. Across 398 genotyped donors of the cohort, an average of roughly 200,000 unique TCR beta nucleotide sequences per donor were sequenced, and roughly 20% of those sequences were non-productive.

The cohort comprised approximately 700 healthy bone marrow donors. At the time of sampling, all cohort members were nominally healthy, though unrecorded immune exposures were likely present. The donor tested CMV seropositive, placing the donor among the approximately 290 seropositive members of the cohort. Every donor gave a peripheral blood sample, and the peripheral blood mononuclear cells from that sample were used for TCR beta sequencing. The Qiagen DNeasy Blood Extraction Kit was used to extract genomic DNA from the blood cell samples. The library was obtained by the immunoSEQ multiplex PCR assay. For the multiplex PCR, a mixture combining 60 forward primers for TCR Vbeta segments and 13 reverse primers for TCR Jbeta segments was used. The CDR3 region of rearranged TCR beta genes was amplified from genomic DNA by a multiplex PCR assay. The amplified TCR beta libraries were sequenced on the Illumina HiSeq System as 87-base-pair reads. The paper's data handling went like this. In a later analysis, some 80 million unique TCR beta chains were counted across the 666 repertoires, and around 10 million of these chains were shared by at least two donors. A nearest-neighbor algorithm error-corrected the raw reads and collapsed the reads into unique sequences, merging closely related sequences to remove PCR and sequencing errors. Alignment of CDR3 sequences to IMGT reference sequences was used to assign V, D and J gene segments. Each retained sequence needed at least a six-nucleotide match to both a V gene segment and a J gene segment. Rearrangements were classified as productive when the CDR3 lacked stop codons and remained in frame with V and J, and all other rearrangements were classified as non-productive. Following IMGT convention, CDR3 was defined as the stretch from the second conserved V-encoded cysteine up to the conserved J-encoded phenylalanine. In an earlier analysis of around 570 of the donors, sequences lacking an unambiguous match to a single V gene segment were excluded. In an earlier analysis of 587 of the donors, V segments were called functional above 56.7% productive rearrangements and were called segregating when the between-donor standard deviation exceeded 5%. To diagnose cytomegalovirus status from the catalog of TCR beta chain sequences, a statistical classification framework was built. V and J gene assignment, in a later analysis, came from comparing TCR nucleotide sequences with IMGT/GENE-DB human TR gene sequences. Using the TCRdist pipeline, a later analysis assigned CDR3 sequences along with most-parsimonious VDJ recombination scenarios. In a later analysis, each TCR beta chain was defined by its CDR3 amino acid sequence together with its V-gene family, and reads without a unique V-gene family were excluded. As a way to deal with suspected cross-contamination and a sequencing artifact, a later analysis dropped 450 to 600 nucleotide sequences that were highly shared and had low generation probability. A later analysis calculated a clonal expansion index for each public chain from normalized within-repertoire ranks of inferred template counts. In a later analysis, generation probabilities were computed with a VDJ recombination model fitted to out-of-frame rearrangements, and the resulting probabilities were checked against IGoR. Hypergeometric tests were used in a later analysis to score TCR-TCR, TCR-HLA and TCR-CMV co-occurrence, with a repertoire-size bias correction applied to the TCR pairs. False discovery rates were estimated in a later analysis by permuting HLA or CMV assignments 20 times. A later analysis grouped co-occurring TCRs with DBSCAN, adding TCRdist sequence similarity when clustering within HLA-allele-positive subsets. For co-occurrence clustering, repertoires with fewer than 30,000 or more than 120,000 public chains were excluded, along with about five repertoires with anomalous nucleotide sharing. TCRdb re-hosts the immuneACCESS table, in-frame sequences only. Its copies lack some clones; in the studies checked, an unresolved V gene accounts for under half of them, and the cause for the rest is not known. Clone size and V and J calls were adopted from that table, with D and trimming inferred from the DNA. The sample contains about 140,000 clones, more than 60% of them found a single time. The ten top clones hold about 11% of the sample.

Comments on this clone: Its antigen is unknown. No base quality values were provided; no much bigger clone lies one nucleotide off.

General study outcomes and caveats: A further reported finding was that TCR beta sequences accurately predicted the HLA-A and HLA-B alleles for most subjects in the first cohort. The authors suggested that the approach could potentially be extended to other disease states and immunological phenotypes. For the cohort, immune exposure information was limited to CMV serostatus. Correlated functional status among segregating V segments might reflect linkage disequilibrium, but an unknown experimental factor could not be ruled out. Sequencing depth was assumed to be roughly uniform across donors in the presence/absence analyses, though that assumption may not hold. Some IMGT-functional V segments, including TRBV6-2 and TRBV6-3, could not be told apart with the 87-base-pair reads, so those segments were excluded. According to a later genetic analysis, donors in an Asian-associated ancestry cluster had fewer N-insertions in productive TCRs than the approximately 700-donor mean. The cohort was sequenced for TCR beta chains only, and without alpha or paired-chain data the features that could be detected were limited. Strong co-occurrence of HLA alleles, especially DR and DQ, made assigning TCR associations to individual alleles difficult. In a later analysis, HLA-associated TCR beta chains were found to be more clonally expanded and to have lower generation probabilities than equally common non-associated chains. A group of highly shared sequence variants was considered likely to be a technical artifact of the sequencing pipeline. A later analysis reported that several top co-occurrence clusters appeared linked to parvovirus B19, influenza, CMV and Epstein-Barr virus. An association between a missense DCLRE1C variant and V-gene and J-gene trimming of TCR beta chains was found in a later genetic analysis and replicated in an independent cohort. In the study, some 180 TCR beta chains were listed as associated with cytomegalovirus. In a later analysis, some 18,000 TCR beta sequences were associated with specific HLA alleles at a false discovery rate of 0.05. In a later analysis, TCR association rates were found to vary across HLA loci, with the most associated TCRs seen for DRB1 alleles and the fewest for HLA-C alleles. Because HLA typing was missing for some donors at each locus, association tests included only the typed subset. Broadly in line with IMGT annotations, most TCR beta V segments showed up in productive rearrangements about 87% or about 30% of the time in an earlier analysis of approximately 640 of the donors. In a later analysis, most CMV-associated TCR beta chains were found to appear HLA-restricted, with HLA associations seemingly driven largely by CMV exposure. In vitro tests confirmed that a few of the cytomegalovirus-associated TCR beta chains recognize cytomegalovirus antigens. Cytomegalovirus status was reported to be diagnosed by the classifier with high specificity and sensitivity in both the original and validation cohorts. Most TCR sequences were observed very rarely across donors, whereas some public TCRs were present in many individuals. The earlier analysis of some 560 of the donors excluded some 16 rarely observed V segments, including chromosome 9 orphons, because counts were too low.

V drops 5 bases and J drops 2 bases, leaving 9 bases in between. In the germline V gene, CDR1 corresponds to SGHTA and CDR2 to FQGNSA. The CDR3 contains 13 residues, cysteine and phenylalanine counted. Only CDR3 DNA is held: 39 bases, read in frame from base 1. The sequence is built from TRBV7-2 and TRBJ2-5, with a tentative D gene TRBD2 over 5 matching bases. This clonotype was obtained from a man aged 18 to 29 in good health and CMV-seropositive. Sequencing was performed on PBMCs. The DNA sequence is given as TGTGCCAGCAGCGGCGGGCCTCAAGAGACCCAGTACTTC. Its amino acids are CASSGGPQETQYF.